This T cell receptor beta chain was observed in a study of cytomegalovirus exposure and HLA in healthy donors. Study-level points and caveats: Cytomegalovirus association was listed for under 200 TCR beta chains.

Per germline, CDR1 SGHRS and CDR2 YFSETQ. V trimming: 4 bases; J trimming: 6 bases; junction bases outside the gene matches: 8. The CDR3 extends over 14 amino acids. The protocol was immunoSEQ multiplex PCR, while the TCRdb copy is restricted to in-frame clones and leaves out a portion. Found here are roughly 240,000 clones, around nine tenths of them singletons; the top ten hold approximately 2.5%. Points on this clone: The target antigen is unknown.

Sequenced input: PBMCs. The receptor's source is a man between 18 and 29 years old in good health and CMV-seronegative. V gene TRBV5-1 combines with J gene TRBJ2-7, with 9 bases matching TRBD1. CDR3 in amino acids: CASSNGQGKAEQYF. In DNA form, the CDR3 reads TGCGCCAGCAGCAACGGACAGGGGAAGGCCGAGCAGTACTTC. Full variable domain (outside the CDR3, taken from reference TRBV5-1 and TRBJ2-7): KAGVTQTPRYLIKTRGQQVTLSCSPISGHRSVSWYQQTPGQGLQFLFEYFSETQRNKGNFPGRFSGRQFSNSRSEMNVSTLELGDSALYLCASSNGQGKAEQYFGPGTRLTVT.